The present entry profiles one T cell receptor beta chain with its context. Antigen specificity is unknown. Through a sample-barcoded 5' primer and a J-beta primer mix, a second PCR was run for roughly 6 to 11 cycles. Each CDR3 protein gets one entry after TCRdb re-called the 5' RACE reads with MiXCR. Altogether around 800,000 distinct CDR3 sequences are present, under 45% being singletons, with the ten largest covering nearly 20%. They isolated at least 6 million PBMCs from each sample. The data stem from a study of blood T cells in healthy people across ages. Study outcomes and limitations: The donors' CMV status was not determined, possibly confounding changes in expanded clonotypes.

CDR3 length equals 16 residues. Looked up from germline, CDR1 is DFQATT and CDR2 is SNEGSKA (reference sequence). The receptor's source is a man in his 60s in good health. The sample comprised blood. The rearrangement uses TRBV20-1 and TRBJ2-7, with 12 bases aligning to TRBD2. The tail of the sequence fits TRBJ2-5 better, so the J call may be wrong. The CDR3 DNA follows: TGCAGTGCTAGACTAGCGGGGGGGCCGAGGCAAGAGACCCAGTACTTC. Protein product: CSARLAGGPRQETQYF.